This TCR beta chain was found in a study of blood T cell repertoires in COVID-19. Background on the study: PBMCs, B-cell-depleted T cells, or T cells provided the cDNA or gDNA that made up the material.

Per the authors' pipeline: Reference gene primer amplification in the assay estimated nucleated cell counts. Assay: immunoSEQ multiplex PCR; the TCRdb copy retains only in-frame clones and omits some. That table is the source of V, J and clone size, and D and trimming were worked out from the DNA. The sample shows almost 250,000 clones, around 89% of them seen only once. Self-reported history from a screening survey and questionnaire set each donor's cohort. Donors in Cohort 3 counted as recovered after two negative PCRs, clearance, or symptom resolution. The sample consisted of PBMCs or T cells enriched from blood (not recorded which). The clonotype was recovered from a woman aged 25 to 39 who had recovered from COVID-19.

The CDR3 reads CSVVWRSASSYNEQFF. The DNA for the CDR3 is TGCAGCGTTGTTTGGCGATCAGCGAGCTCCTACAATGAGCAGTTCTTC. The chain combines TRBV29-1 with TRBJ2-1; D not certain. V was clipped by 4 bases and J by 0 bases, with 16 bases between them. This CDR3 has 16 residues. The V gene's germline CDR1 is SQVTM and CDR2 ANQGSEA.